This TCR beta chain came from a study of blood T cell repertoires in COVID-19 (dated by TCRdb to 2018 to 2020). About the full investigation: Samples covering the acute and convalescent phases of COVID-19 were provided by collaborators in the United States, Italy and Spain. The material from the prospective study consisted of cDNA or gDNA derived from T cells, B-cell-depleted T cells, or PBMCs. Deeply sampled blood TCRbeta repertoires from subjects exposed to, actively infected with, or recovered from COVID-19 were included in the dataset. The repertoires were released in a freely available public database intended as a resource for research on the immune response to SARS-CoV-2. The samples were drawn from the first 160 participants of the ongoing ImmuneRACE study and from over a thousand subjects provided by 6 global collaborators. A de-identified subject ID, COVID-19 status, age in years and sex were almost always included in the sample metadata. Where HLA class I and class II types were available, the types were taken from metadata supplied by the sample provider, not from assay-based typing. General conclusions and limits of the study: The amount of clinical and demographic metadata varied by source and participant and was provided uncurated.

As for this clone: Its antigen specificity is not known. There are no base qualities to consult, and no much larger clone falls within one base.

Another Seattle source contributed samples from volunteer blood donors who had recovered from COVID-19. Whole blood was collected in K2EDTA tubes by collaborating institutions according to the institutions' own protocols. For TCRbeta analysis, collaborator samples were shipped as frozen whole blood, as isolated PBMCs, or as DNA extracted from either sample type. The immunoSEQ Assay, a bias-controlled multiplex PCR, was used to amplify TCRbeta CDR3 regions from genomic DNA. Per the authors' processing: The number of nucleated cells in each sample was estimated from the amplification of reference gene primers within the assay. To quantify the absolute abundance of each unique TCRbeta CDR3 rearrangement, sequence reads were collapsed and filtered. For each sample, productive Simpson clonality was calculated as the square root of Simpson's diversity index across productive rearrangements. This immuneACCESS table, as held by TCRdb, lists in-frame sequences with V and J called but not all clones. Of the missing ones, under half trace to an unresolved V gene in checked studies; the others have no known cause. The V and J calls and clone size are taken from that table; D and trimming were inferred from the DNA. The sample contains 200,000 to 250,000 clones, nearly 90% of them found a single time. Together, the top ten hold about an eighth of the sample.

Measured from the cysteine to the phenylalanine, the CDR3 is 16 residues long. CDR3 DNA is the only sequence kept; it has 48 bases, read in frame from the first base. V loses 5 bases of germline sequence and J loses 4 bases, and the interval between the two ends is 18 bases. The germline V gene (reference sequence) sets CDR1 to LNHDA and CDR2 to SQIVND. The TCR originated in a woman between 18 and 29 years old who had recovered from COVID-19. The chain employs TRBV19 and TRBJ1-5; the D gene is possibly TRBD1, with 5 bases matching. The sequencing input was peripheral blood. The CDR3 reads as follows: CASSPLRYKGNQPQHF. In nucleotides, the sequence is TGTGCCAGTAGTCCATTGAGATATAAGGGGAATCAGCCCCAGCATTTT.